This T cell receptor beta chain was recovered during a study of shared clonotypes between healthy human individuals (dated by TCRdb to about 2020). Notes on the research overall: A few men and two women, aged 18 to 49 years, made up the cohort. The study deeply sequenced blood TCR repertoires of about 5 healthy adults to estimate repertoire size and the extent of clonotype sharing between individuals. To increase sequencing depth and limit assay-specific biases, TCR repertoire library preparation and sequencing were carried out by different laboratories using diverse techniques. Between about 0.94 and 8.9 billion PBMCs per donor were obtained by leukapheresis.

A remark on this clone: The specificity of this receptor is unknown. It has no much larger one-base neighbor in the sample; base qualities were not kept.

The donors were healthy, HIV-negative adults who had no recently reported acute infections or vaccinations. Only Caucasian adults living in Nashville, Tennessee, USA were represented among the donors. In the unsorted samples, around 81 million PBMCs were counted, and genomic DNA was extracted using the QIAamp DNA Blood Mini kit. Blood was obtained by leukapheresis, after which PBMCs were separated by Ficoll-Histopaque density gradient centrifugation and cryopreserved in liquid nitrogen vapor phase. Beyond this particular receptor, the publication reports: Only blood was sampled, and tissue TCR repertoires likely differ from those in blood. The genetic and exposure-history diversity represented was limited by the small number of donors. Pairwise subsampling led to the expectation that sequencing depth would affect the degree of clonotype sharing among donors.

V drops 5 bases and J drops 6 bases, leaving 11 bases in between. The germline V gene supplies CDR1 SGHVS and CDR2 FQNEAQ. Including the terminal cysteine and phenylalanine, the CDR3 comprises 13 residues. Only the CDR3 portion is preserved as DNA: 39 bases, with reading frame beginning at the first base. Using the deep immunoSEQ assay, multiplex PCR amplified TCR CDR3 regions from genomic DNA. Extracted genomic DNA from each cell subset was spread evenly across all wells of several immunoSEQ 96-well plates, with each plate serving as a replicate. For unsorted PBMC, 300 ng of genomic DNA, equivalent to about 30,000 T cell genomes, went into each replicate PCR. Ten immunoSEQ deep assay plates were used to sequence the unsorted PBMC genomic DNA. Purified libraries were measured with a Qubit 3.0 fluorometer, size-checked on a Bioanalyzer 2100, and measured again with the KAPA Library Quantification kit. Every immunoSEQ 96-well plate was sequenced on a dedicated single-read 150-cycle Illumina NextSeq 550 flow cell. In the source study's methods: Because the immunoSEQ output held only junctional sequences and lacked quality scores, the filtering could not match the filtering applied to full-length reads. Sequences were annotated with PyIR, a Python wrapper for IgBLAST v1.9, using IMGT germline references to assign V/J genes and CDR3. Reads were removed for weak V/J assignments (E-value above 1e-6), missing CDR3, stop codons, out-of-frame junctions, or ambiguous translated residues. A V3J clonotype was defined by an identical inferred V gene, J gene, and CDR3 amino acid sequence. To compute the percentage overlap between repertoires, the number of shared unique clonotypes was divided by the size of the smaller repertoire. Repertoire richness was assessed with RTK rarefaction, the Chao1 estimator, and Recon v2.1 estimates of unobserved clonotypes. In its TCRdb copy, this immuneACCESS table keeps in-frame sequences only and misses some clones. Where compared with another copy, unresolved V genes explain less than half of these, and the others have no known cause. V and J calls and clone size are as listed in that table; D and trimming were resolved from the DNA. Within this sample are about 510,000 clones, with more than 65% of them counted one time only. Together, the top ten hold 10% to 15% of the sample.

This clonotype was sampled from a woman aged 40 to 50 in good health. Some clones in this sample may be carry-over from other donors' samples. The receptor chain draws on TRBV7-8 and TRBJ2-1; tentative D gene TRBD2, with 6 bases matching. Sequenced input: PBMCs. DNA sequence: TGTGCCAGCAGCCCCCTGGGGGGCAATGAGCAGTTCTTC. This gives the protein CASSPLGGNEQFF.